This entry describes one T cell receptor (beta chain). What antigen it recognizes has not been identified. One junction end disagrees with the germline gene, perhaps due to a read error. The library was generated by multiplex PCR. Data came from an Illumina HiSeq 2500. TCRbeta libraries were constructed through three rounds of nested PCR with primers (Table S4) according to protocols adapted from ARM-PCR. PCR products of 200-500 bp were gel-excised and purified with the QIAquick gel extraction kit before sequencing. Per the original workflow: Reads were cleaned with Trimmomatic, merged with FLASH into complete CDR3 sequences, and assigned to V(D)J germline segments with MiTCR. Clonal diversity was calculated as the inverse Simpson's index using VDJtools. A read counted as productive if the sequence was in-frame and lacked a premature stop codon. TCRdb itself trimmed the public reads at Q25 with fastp, ran MiXCR and retained productive beta chains. Rows matching on CDR3 protein sequence are summarized as one entry with the most common DNA and genes. The V and J calls reflect TCRdb's pipeline rather than the authors' work. The sample has fewer than 120,000 distinct CDR3 sequences on record, 84% of them singletons. Around 21% of the sample goes to the ten largest clones.

Bulk unsorted tissue served as the source for RNA extraction, and RNA quality was assessed using a NanoDrop ND-1000 and an Agilent 2100. All donors had newly diagnosed lung cancer, had not received prior chemotherapy, and were admitted for thoracic surgery in China between August and November 2014. Anyone who had undergone radiotherapy or chemotherapy before, or who had another cancer at the same time, was left out of the study. Surgical tissue pieces of about 1-2.3 cm3 were preserved in RNAlater solution and were kept at -80 degrees C until use. The sample originates from a study of tumor and adjacent non-tumor tissue in lung cancer (dated by TCRdb to the late 2010s). About the full investigation: The cohort included more than 9 adenocarcinoma, a couple of squamous cell carcinoma and 1 small cell lung cancer patients. Sequencing generated a total of more than 100 million productive TCRbeta reads, averaging around 4 million reads per sample. Among the approximately 15 patients, ages ranged from roughly 30 to 76 years, some ten were men and 5 were women, and disease was TNM stage I to III. TCRbeta CDR3 sequencing was performed on thirty paired specimens, with one tumor sample and one normal lung sample collected per patient. The study compared bulk TCRbeta repertoires between lung tumor tissue and matched distant non-tumor lung tissue from approximately 14 lung cancer patients. The paper's findings and limits, for the study overall: TCR diversity (inverse Simpson) was significantly higher in tumor than in normal lung tissue (431.37 vs 166.20, P = 0.0075, Mann-Whitney U test). Significantly higher TCR diversity was found in younger patients, and higher tumor TCR diversity was associated with shorter overall and disease-free survival. Because peripheral blood was not sequenced, blood TCRbeta repertoires in the lung cancer patients of the study were not examined. A significantly larger cumulative share of the repertoire was made up by the top 100 clones in normal lung than in tumor tissue. The cohort had only around 15 patients, and the authors noted that larger samples and more detailed clinical data are needed. Neither the sequencing platform nor unique molecular identifiers are mentioned in the methods.

The CDR3 spans 13 residues, from the cysteine through the phenylalanine. The retained sequence is limited to the CDR3, 39 bases, with the frame set at the first base. Recombination linked TRBV12-3 or TRBV12-4 to TRBJ1-2; 8 central nucleotides agree with TRBD1. This TCR was recovered from a man between 65 and 85 years old with non-small cell lung cancer. The sequenced material came from lung tumor tissue. Here the CDR3 is given as CASIIGTGYGYTF. The bases are TGTGCCAGCATTATCGGGACAGGCTATGGTTACACCTTC.